This is a list of T cell receptor beta chains from one sample in a study of blood T cell repertoires in COVID-19. The protocol was immunoSEQ multiplex PCR, while the TCRdb copy is restricted to in-frame clones and leaves out a portion. The sample has some 30,000 clones, about 90% seen once; the top ten hold approximately 1.9%. Specimen: peripheral blood. Source of these receptors: a middle-aged man with active or convalescent COVID-19. Both conserved end residues are part of each CDR3. The D gene is left open where the match is weak. Some rows have no size entry. The others give once, few or many, or a class for an expanded clone.

TRBV29-1	TRBJ2-1	NA	15	NA	TGCAGCGTTGGCCCCGTCCCGAGCTCCTACAATGAGCAGTTCTTC	CSVGPVPSSYNEQFF
TRBV7-9	TRBJ1-1	NA	15	NA	TGTGCCAGCAGCTTAGGGACGGCTAGGGGCACTGAAGCTTTCTTT	CASSLGTARGTEAFF
TRBV7-3	TRBJ1-6	TRBD1	15	NA	TGTGCCAGCAGCAAAAACGGACAGGGAAATTCACCCCTCCACTTT	CASSKNGQGNSPLHF
TRBV6-2/TRBV6-3	TRBJ2-2	NA	16	NA	TGTGCCAGCAGCCCCTACGTGCTGGGACTCACCGGGGAGCTGTTTTTT	CASSPYVLGLTGELFF
TRBV5-6	TRBJ2-7	TRBD2	17	medium-sized	TGTGCCAGCAGCAAGGGGACTAGCGGGAGCTACAACTACGAGCAGTACTTC	CASSKGTSGSYNYEQYF
TRBV7-2	TRBJ2-7	NA	15	once	TGTGCCAGCAGCTTAGCCAGGGCCCCCTCCTACGAGCAGTACTTC	CASSLARAPSYEQYF
TRBV7-2	TRBJ1-1	NA	13	NA	TGTGCCAGCAGCTACCGACAGAGGCCTAGTGCTTTCTTT	CASSYRQRPSAFF
TRBV18	TRBJ2-1	TRBD2	15	NA	TGTGCCAGCTCACCAGGCCTAGCGGGATCGGCTGAGCAGTTCTTC	CASSPGLAGSAEQFF
TRBV28	TRBJ2-7	TRBD2	13	once	TGTGCCACCAAAGCGGGGACGTTTTACGAGCAGTACTTC	CATKAGTFYEQYF
TRBV30	TRBJ2-7	TRBD1	14	NA	TGTGCCTGGGCTGTCGGGACAGGACCCTACGAGCAGTACTTC	CAWAVGTGPYEQYF
TRBV6-2/TRBV6-3	TRBJ1-1	TRBD1	13	NA	TGTGCCAGCAGCGACAGGGACGGCGGTGAAGCTTTCTTT	CASSDRDGGEAFF
TRBV30	TRBJ1-2	TRBD1	15	once	TGTGCCTGGAGTGTATCGCTACAGGGGAACTATGGCTACACCTTC	CAWSVSLQGNYGYTF
TRBV7-9	TRBJ2-5	NA	13	NA	TGTGCCAGCAGCTTTCAGGGACAAGAGACCCAGTACTTC	CASSFQGQETQYF
TRBV21-1	TRBJ1-6	NA	16	NA	TGTGCCAGCAGCAGCGGACAGGGGGCGTATAATTCACCCCTCCACTTT	CASSSGQGAYNSPLHF
TRBV5-4	TRBJ1-2	NA	13	once	TGTGCCAGCAGCTTGTCCAGGGCCTATGGCTACACCTTC	CASSLSRAYGYTF
TRBV5-8	TRBJ2-1	NA	15	NA	TGTGCCAGCAGCTTGGGAGGGACATACTACAATGAGCAGTTCTTC	CASSLGGTYYNEQFF
TRBV5-4	TRBJ1-5	NA	13	NA	TGTGCCAGCAGCCAGGGGTTGAATCAGCCCCAGCATTTT	CASSQGLNQPQHF
TRBV7-9	TRBJ2-1	TRBD2	18	NA	TGTGCCAGCAGCGTATGGGCTAGCGGGAGGACTCTCTACAATGAGCAGTTCTTC	CASSVWASGRTLYNEQFF
TRBV9	TRBJ1-6	NA	17	NA	TGTGCCAGCAGCGGGGATACGCGGGGCTCCTATAATTCACCCCTCCACTTT	CASSGDTRGSYNSPLHF
TRBV9	TRBJ2-1	TRBD2	15	NA	TGTGCCAGCAGCGCTTTAGCGGGAGCCGCCAATGAGCAGTTCTTC	CASSALAGAANEQFF
TRBV30	TRBJ2-7	TRBD1	15	NA	TGTGCCTGGAGTGGAGGGACAGCGTACTCCTACGAGCAGTACTTC	CAWSGGTAYSYEQYF
TRBV7-2	TRBJ2-3	NA	14	NA	TGTGCCAGCAGCTTTGGCGGGAACACAGATACGCAGTATTTT	CASSFGGNTDTQYF
TRBV15	TRBJ2-5	NA	14	NA	TGTGCCACCAGCCAACTAGGGAATCAAGAGACCCAGTACTTC	CATSQLGNQETQYF